The rows below give T cell receptor beta chains drawn from one sample of a study of graft-versus-host responses after intestinal transplantation. Here immunoSEQ multiplex PCR was the method, and the copy in TCRdb shows in-frame clones only, minus some. This table has over 80,000 clones, 86% appearing once. The sample here was PBMCs, taken 255 days after intestinal transplant. Receptor source: a human patient who received an intestinal transplant, so some T cells may come from the graft donor. Both conserved end residues are part of each CDR3. The order of the fields is clone size, J gene, V gene, D gene, CDR3 DNA, CDR3 protein. The D gene is left open where the match is weak. Expanded clones get a size class; other rows say once, few or many, or leave the size out.

.,TRBJ2-3,TRBV9,.,TGTGCCAGCAGCGTACCCCAGGAAGATACGCAGTATTTT,CASSVPQEDTQYF
.,TRBJ1-5,TRBV28,TRBD1,TGTGCCAGCAGAGGATTCCAGGGGGGATATCAGCCCCAGCATTTT,CASRGFQGGYQPQHF
.,TRBJ2-7,TRBV7-9,.,TGTGCCAGCAGCTTAGCGCAGGGTTACGAGCAGTACTTC,CASSLAQGYEQYF
once,TRBJ1-1,TRBV19,.,TGTGCCAGTAGTATAGACAGGGGTACTGAAGCTTTCTTT,CASSIDRGTEAFF
.,TRBJ1-1,TRBV29-1,.,TGCAGCGTCACAAGGACGGTTATGAACACTGAAGCTTTCTTT,CSVTRTVMNTEAFF
few,TRBJ2-5,TRBV9,TRBD2,TGTGCCAGCAGCGTAACGTTGGGGGGGGAGACCCAGTACTTC,CASSVTLGGETQYF
few,TRBJ2-7,TRBV27,TRBD1,TGTGCCAGCAGTTTGTCCCGTAACTACAGGGGATACGAGCAGTACTTC,CASSLSRNYRGYEQYF
.,TRBJ2-7,TRBV10-2,TRBD2,TGCGCCAGCAGTGACGGTAGCGGGAGGGCCCCTTACTACGAGCAGTACTTC,CASSDGSGRAPYYEQYF
.,TRBJ2-6,TRBV7-3,.,TGTGCCAGCAGCTGGGGAGGGGGCTGCGGGGCCAACGTCCTGACTTTC,CASSWGGGCGANVLTF
.,TRBJ1-5,TRBV2,.,TGTGCCAGCAGTGAAGCCGAGGGATATCAGCCCCAGCATTTT,CASSEAEGYQPQHF
.,TRBJ1-1,TRBV30,.,TGTGCCTGGGCACACTACCCTCAGCCTGAAGCTTTCTTT,CAWAHYPQPEAFF
.,TRBJ2-1,TRBV27,.,TGTGCCAGCAGTTCCTCCCGGGGGGCAGGGTACAATGAGCAGTTCTTC,CASSSSRGAGYNEQFF
.,TRBJ2-2,TRBV2,TRBD1,TGTGCCAGCAGAGACAGGGGGGAAGCCGGGGAGCTGTTTTTT,CASRDRGEAGELFF
.,TRBJ1-2,TRBV9,TRBD1,TGTGCCAGCAGCGACGGGGGGGACAGGAGGGACTATGGCTACACCTTC,CASSDGGDRRDYGYTF
.,TRBJ2-7,TRBV5-4,.,TGTGCCAGCAGCCCAGGGCGATCTAGCGTATACGAGCAGTACTTC,CASSPGRSSVYEQYF
.,TRBJ1-1,TRBV5-1,.,TGCGCCAGCAGCTTGTCCGGGGGCCCGACGAAAGCTTTCTTT,CASSLSGGPTKAFF
.,TRBJ2-2,TRBV11-3,TRBD1,TGTGCCAGCAGCTTCGAGGGGGCACCCGGGGAGCTGTTTTTT,CASSFEGAPGELFF
.,TRBJ1-2,TRBV5-1,TRBD1,TGCGCCAGGGCCTGGACAGGGAACTATGGCTACACCTTC,CARAWTGNYGYTF
.,TRBJ2-4,TRBV28,.,TGTGCCAGCAGTTTGATGGGCAGCGAGGGCGCCAAAAACATTCAGTACTTC,CASSLMGSEGAKNIQYF